Listed below are T cell receptor beta chains from one sample, sequenced in a study of neurological immune-mediated disorders. Via MiXCR, TCRdb re-called the 5' RACE reads, giving one row per CDR3 protein. The table records tens of thousands of distinct CDR3 sequences, roughly 15% of them present only once. Sequenced material: PBMCs. Receptors were obtained from a woman aged 40 to 50 in good health. CDR3s include the opening cysteine and the closing phenylalanine or tryptophan. A D gene is named only where the DNA matches it firmly. The size of a clone is reported for some rows only, either as once, few or many, or as a class for expanded clones.

J: TRBJ1-2
D: -
size: many
V: TRBV4-1
DNA: TGCGCCAGCAGCCAAGGGGCCTCGAGAGGCTACACCTTC
CDR3: CASSQGASRGYTF

J: TRBJ2-6
D: -
size: many
V: TRBV3-1
DNA: TGTGCCAGCAGCCAAGGGTTGGCCTCTGGGGCCAACGTCCTGACTTTC
CDR3: CASSQGLASGANVLTF

J: TRBJ2-7
D: TRBD2
size: many
V: TRBV5-1
DNA: TGCGCCAGCAGCTTGTTTCCTAGCGGATCCTACGAGCAGTACTTC
CDR3: CASSLFPSGSYEQYF

J: TRBJ2-5
D: -
size: many
V: TRBV21-1
DNA: TGTGCCAGCAGCAAGTCGCCCGGGGGGCCCTCACCTCAAGAGACCCAGTACTTC
CDR3: CASSKSPGGPSPQETQYF

J: TRBJ2-1
D: -
size: many
V: TRBV6-2/TRBV6-3
DNA: TGTGCCACCTCTCCCAGGGATGAGCAGTTCTTC
CDR3: CATSPRDEQFF

J: TRBJ1-1
D: TRBD1
size: many
V: TRBV7-2
DNA: TGTGCCAGCAGCTCCCAAGACAGGGTTGAAGCTTTCTTT
CDR3: CASSSQDRVEAFF

J: TRBJ2-2
D: TRBD2
size: many
V: TRBV6-5
DNA: TGTGCCAGCAGGCTTGCGGGGGCGAACACCGGGGAGCTGTTTTTT
CDR3: CASRLAGANTGELFF

J: TRBJ2-1
D: -
size: -
V: TRBV20-1
DNA: TGCAGTGCGTGGGGAACGGGCAATGAGCAGTTCTTC
CDR3: CSAWGTGNEQFF

J: TRBJ1-5
D: -
size: many
V: TRBV27
DNA: TGTGCCAGCGGGGGGCAGCCCCAGCATTTT
CDR3: CASGGQPQHF

J: TRBJ2-1
D: TRBD1
size: many
V: TRBV24-1
DNA: TGTGCCCCAGGGGGTCCCTCCTACAATGAGCAGTTCTTC
CDR3: CAPGGPSYNEQFF

J: TRBJ2-1
D: -
size: few
V: TRBV5-1
DNA: TGCGCCAGCAGCTTGGGGGGGCTTAATGAGCAGTTCTTC
CDR3: CASSLGGLNEQFF

J: TRBJ2-1
D: -
size: many
V: TRBV5-1
DNA: TGCGCCAGCAGCTTGACTAAGGGCGGTGAGCAGTTCTTC
CDR3: CASSLTKGGEQFF

J: TRBJ1-1
D: -
size: many
V: TRBV6-5
DNA: TGTGCCAGCTATGCGGGGGGAAACACTGAAGCTTTCTTT
CDR3: CASYAGGNTEAFF

J: TRBJ1-4
D: -
size: many
V: TRBV15
DNA: TGTGCCACCAGCAGAGTTCGCCCCCAGCGCAGGGGCCCTATGTTTTTT
CDR3: CATSRVRPQRRGPMFF